This T cell receptor (beta chain) appears in the sequencing data of a study of blood T cells in healthy people across ages. Germline loops: CDR1 SGHNT, CDR2 YYREEE (reference sequence). V lost 1 base, J lost 8 bases, and 10 bases lay in between. The CDR3 extends over 14 amino acids. Next came a second PCR, run for roughly 7 to 12 cycles, which used a sample-barcoded 5' primer along with a J-beta primer mix. One entry per CDR3 protein, called by TCRdb with MiXCR from the 5' RACE reads. Of around 690,000 distinct CDR3 sequences listed, under 70% are singletons. The chain links TRBV5-4 to TRBJ1-6; D is perhaps TRBD1 (5 bases). The TCR comes from a man aged 55 to 69 in good health. Sequenced: blood. The DNA of the CDR3 is TGTGCCAGCAGCTTGAGGGGAGTGGATTCACCCCTCCACTTT. Amino acids: CASSLRGVDSPLHF.